The following is a T cell receptor beta chain sequence with its context. Its antigen is not identified. This specimen belongs to a study of cytomegalovirus exposure and HLA in healthy donors. General study findings and limits: In a later analysis, TCR beta V- and J-gene trimming was associated with a missense DCLRE1C variant.

PCR involved 60 Vbeta and 13 Jbeta primers. Method: immunoSEQ multiplex PCR; TCRdb's copy keeps in-frame clones and lacks some. The table shows about 200,000 clones, with approximately 79% occurring only once. The sample consisted of PBMCs. The sequence was collected from a man aged 18 to 29 in good health and CMV-seronegative.

The CDR3 region is CASSHDSRGPYGYTF. DNA of the CDR3: TGTGCCAGCAGTCACGACAGCCGTGGCCCCTATGGCTACACCTTC. V usage is TRBV27 and J usage is TRBJ1-2, with D possibly matching TRBD1 (5 bases). The V gene lost 5 bases and the J gene lost 4 bases, with 17 bases spanning the gap. The CDR3 has 15 amino acids. From germline, CDR1 is MNHEY and CDR2 SMNVEV (reference sequence).